This TCR beta chain was sequenced in a study of OX40 agonist ivuxolimab in advanced cancers. Study overall: Ivuxolimab, which patients received intravenously every 2 weeks, was dosed at 0.01 to 10 mg/kg. Those treated in dose escalation had hepatocellular carcinoma, melanoma, renal cell cancer or head and neck cancer.

TCRdb keeps only in-frame clones here, not all; method: immunoSEQ multiplex PCR. The data contain over 50,000 clones, 65% to 90% of them singletons. This CDR3 spans 13 amino acids. V was clipped by 6 bases and J by 4 bases, with 11 bases between them. Germline V gene lookup returns CDR1 SNHLY and CDR2 FYNNEI. This TCR came from an adult with an advanced solid tumor such as melanoma, head and neck, liver or kidney cancer. The chain is built from TRBV2 and TRBJ2-3; no clear D gene. The sequenced sample was CD4+ or CD8+ T cells sorted from blood, obtained in a trial of the OX40 agonist ivuxolimab. The CDR3 sequence: CASSYSRSDTQYF. CDR3 sequence (DNA): TGTGCCAGCAGCTACAGTCGATCAGATACGCAGTATTTT.